This T cell receptor (beta chain) was recorded in a study of T cell responses to AZD1222 COVID-19 vaccine. Whole-study results and caveats: Unmutated variant regions reportedly attract nearly half of all spike-specific TCRs. A mostly white British donor set with more females was recruited, and clonal diversity was possibly underestimated. It was only six AZD1222 recipients who were seropositive at baseline.

The table came from immunoSEQ multiplex PCR; TCRdb's copy has only in-frame clones and leaves some out. Of some 150,000 clones listed, about nine tenths are singletons. Concerning this clone: Its specificity is not known.

Germline CDR1 reads MDHEN; CDR2 reads SYDVKM. This CDR3 contains 15 residues. The V gene end was trimmed by 1 base and the J gene end by 6 bases; junction bases not matched to a gene: 7. V is TRBV28 and J is TRBJ1-2, with 8 bases that match TRBD1. Material: peripheral blood, obtained on day 0 of MenACWY control vaccination. The receptor comes from an adult in good health. CDR3 nucleotide sequence: TGTGCCAGCAGTTTATTGACAGGGGATCGGGATGGCTACACCTTC. This sequence encodes CASSLLTGDRDGYTF.